The 6 T cell receptor beta chains presented below share a single source sample, sequenced in a study of cytomegalovirus exposure and HLA in healthy donors. The PCR employed 60 Vbeta primers together with 13 Jbeta primers. The method was immunoSEQ multiplex PCR; TCRdb's version includes in-frame clones alone and lacks a portion of them. The top ten hold roughly 13% of the sample, which has 170,000 or so clones, roughly 80% seen once. What was sequenced was PBMCs. Receptor source: a woman aged 50 to 60 in good health and CMV-seropositive.

The chain carries TRBV9 and TRBJ2-1; no reliable D call. Germline loops: CDR1 SGDLS, CDR2 YYNGEE. The CDR3 sequence is 14 residues long. V lost 0 bases and J lost 2, with 6 bases in between. CDR3 sequence (DNA): TGTGCCAGCAGCGTAGGGTACACCTACAATGAGCAGTTCTTC. This gives the protein CASSVGYTYNEQFF.

This chain connects TRBV18 to TRBJ2-7; 8 bases align to TRBD2. From germline, CDR1 is KGHSH and CDR2 LQKENI. The CDR3 has 15 amino acids. After removal of 5 bases from V and 1 base from J, the junction contained 7 bases not matched to a gene. Here the CDR3 DNA reads TGTGCCAGCTCAACAAGCGGGGGCCGTTCCTACGAGCAGTACTTC. It translates to CASSTSGGRSYEQYF.

The V gene is TRBV7-8, the J gene TRBJ2-4, with TRBD1 matching over 10 bases. V was pared by 5 bases and J by 1 base, with 5 bases of the junction left unmatched. Per the germline V gene, CDR1 is SGHVS and CDR2 is FQNEAQ. The CDR3 runs 16 residues. The CDR3 nucleotides read TGTGCCAGCAGCCCGACAGGGGGCGACGCCAAAAACATTCAGTACTTC. Translated, it gives CASSPTGGDAKNIQYF.

The chain recombines TRBV5-6 with TRBJ2-7, with 7 nucleotides matching TRBD2. Germline V gives CDR1 SGHDT, CDR2 YYEEEE. The CDR3 totals 15 residues. V trimming: 5 bases; J trimming: 2 bases; junction bases outside the gene matches: 10. CDR3 in DNA: TGTGCCAGCAGGTTTCTGGGGGAGGGGACCTACGAGCAGTACTTC. Translating it yields CASRFLGEGTYEQYF.

This clone was seen just once. The V gene is TRBV7-8, the J gene TRBJ2-5; 10 bases agree with TRBD1. The J call is uncertain, as TRBJ2-7 better fits the DNA end. The CDR3 extends over 16 amino acids. CDR1 is SGHVS and CDR2 is FQNEAQ in the germline V gene. CDR3 bases: TGTGCCAGCAGCTTAGCGCCGGGACAGGGGTCCTACGAGCAGTACTTC. Translated, it gives CASSLAPGQGSYEQYF.

The chain recombines TRBV5-6 with TRBJ1-1, with 8 bases aligning to TRBD1. The CDR3 runs to 13 residues. V lost 5 bases, J lost 7 bases, and 7 bases stayed unmatched. Germline V gene sequence: CDR1 SGHDT, CDR2 YYEEEE. In DNA form, the CDR3 reads TGTGCCAGCAGTCCGGGACAGGTGGTTGAAGCTTTCTTT. Its protein is CASSPGQVVEAFF.